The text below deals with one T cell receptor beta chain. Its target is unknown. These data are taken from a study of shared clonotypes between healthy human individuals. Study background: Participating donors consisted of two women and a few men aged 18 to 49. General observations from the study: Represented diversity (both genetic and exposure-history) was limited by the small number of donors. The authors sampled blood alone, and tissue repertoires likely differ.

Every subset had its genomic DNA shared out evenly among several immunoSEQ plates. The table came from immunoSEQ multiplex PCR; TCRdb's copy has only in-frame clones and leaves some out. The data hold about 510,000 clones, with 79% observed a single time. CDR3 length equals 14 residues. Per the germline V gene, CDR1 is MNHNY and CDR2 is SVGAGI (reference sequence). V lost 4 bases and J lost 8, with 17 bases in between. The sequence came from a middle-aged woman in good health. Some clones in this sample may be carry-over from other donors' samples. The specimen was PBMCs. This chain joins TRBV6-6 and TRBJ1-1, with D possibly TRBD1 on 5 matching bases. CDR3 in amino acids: CASSSSRDSREAFF. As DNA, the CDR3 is TGTGCCAGCAGTTCCAGCCGTGACAGCAGAGAAGCTTTCTTT.